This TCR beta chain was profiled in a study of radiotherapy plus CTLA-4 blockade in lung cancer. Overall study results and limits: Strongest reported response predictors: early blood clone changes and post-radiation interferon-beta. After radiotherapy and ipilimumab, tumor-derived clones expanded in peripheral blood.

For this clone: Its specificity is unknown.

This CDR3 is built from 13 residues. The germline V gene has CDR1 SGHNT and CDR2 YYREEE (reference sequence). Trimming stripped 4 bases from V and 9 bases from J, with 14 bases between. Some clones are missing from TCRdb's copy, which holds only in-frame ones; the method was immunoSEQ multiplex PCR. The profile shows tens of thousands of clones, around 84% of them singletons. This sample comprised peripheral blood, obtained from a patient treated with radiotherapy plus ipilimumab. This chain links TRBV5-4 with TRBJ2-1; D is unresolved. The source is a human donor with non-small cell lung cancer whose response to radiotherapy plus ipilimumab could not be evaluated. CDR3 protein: CASSPSVSREQFF. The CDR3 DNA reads TGTGCCAGCAGCCCTTCGGTCTCCCGTGAGCAGTTCTTC.